The present TCR beta chain was sequenced within a study of monozygotic twins with inflammatory bowel disease. Using the 5' RACE reads, TCRdb records one entry per CDR3 protein without DNA. In total, the table holds a few hundred thousand distinct CDR3 sequences. Germline V gene data show CDR1 as SGDLS and CDR2 as YYNGEE. CDR3 length: 13 amino acids. Sequencing was carried out using blood. The receptor comes from a human donor with ulcerative colitis or Crohn's disease, or a healthy co-twin of an affected twin (not recorded which). This chain connects TRBV9 to TRBJ1-2; the D call from TCRdb, TRBD1, cannot be confirmed without DNA. The CDR3 is CASSVGQDPGYTF.